Below, one TCR beta chain is given with its context. The sample is drawn from a study of cytomegalovirus exposure and HLA in healthy donors. As for the study in general: An early data release held some 85 million unique TCRs from HLA-typed donors.

The V and J ends lost 5 bases and 1 base respectively, with 8 bases between them. Germline CDR1 SGHAT, CDR2 FQDESV (reference sequence). The CDR3 loop spans 13 amino acids. The PCR was carried out with 60 Vbeta primers and 13 Jbeta primers. Data came from immunoSEQ multiplex PCR; TCRdb stores just in-frame clones and leaves some out. The repertoire holds about 160,000 clones, with 84% as singletons. Sequenced material: PBMCs. The chain employs TRBV11-1 and TRBJ1-1; no definite D call. The sequence derives from a man in his late teens or twenties in good health and CMV-seronegative. CDR3 sequence reads: CASSRRENTEAFF. As DNA, the CDR3 is TGTGCCAGCAGCCGACGGGAGAACACTGAAGCTTTCTTT.